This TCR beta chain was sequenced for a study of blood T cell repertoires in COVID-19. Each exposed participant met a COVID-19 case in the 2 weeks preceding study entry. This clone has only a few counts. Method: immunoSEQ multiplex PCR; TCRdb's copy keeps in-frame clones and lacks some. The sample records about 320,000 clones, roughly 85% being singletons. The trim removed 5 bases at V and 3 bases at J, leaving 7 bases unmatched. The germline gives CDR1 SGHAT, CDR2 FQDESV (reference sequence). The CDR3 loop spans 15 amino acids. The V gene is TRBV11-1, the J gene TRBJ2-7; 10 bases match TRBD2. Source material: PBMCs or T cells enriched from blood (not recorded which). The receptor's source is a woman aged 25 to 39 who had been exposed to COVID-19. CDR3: CASSLTLAGVYEQYF. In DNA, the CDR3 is TGTGCCAGCAGCCTAACCCTAGCGGGGGTCTACGAGCAGTACTTC.